This record concerns one T cell receptor beta chain sequence. The same CDR3 arises from other DNA sequences in this sample as well. This sample is drawn from a study of blood T cell repertoires in COVID-19. On the study more broadly: T cells, B-cell-depleted T cells, or PBMCs provided the cDNA or gDNA that served as material.

Assay: immunoSEQ multiplex PCR; the TCRdb copy retains only in-frame clones and omits some. Of just over 300,000 clones listed, over 85% are singletons. The V and J ends lost 2 bases and 1 base respectively, with 8 bases between them. The germline V gene encodes CDR1 MDHEN and CDR2 SYDVKM. This CDR3 is built from 14 residues. The sample comprised peripheral blood. V gene TRBV28 combines with J gene TRBJ1-2; D possibly corresponds to TRBD1 (6 bases). The sequence was obtained from a woman aged 25 to 39 with COVID-19, enrolled during active disease. For the CDR3, the DNA is TGTGCCAGCAGTTTAGCAGGGGTTAACTATGGCTACACCTTC. Translated: CASSLAGVNYGYTF.